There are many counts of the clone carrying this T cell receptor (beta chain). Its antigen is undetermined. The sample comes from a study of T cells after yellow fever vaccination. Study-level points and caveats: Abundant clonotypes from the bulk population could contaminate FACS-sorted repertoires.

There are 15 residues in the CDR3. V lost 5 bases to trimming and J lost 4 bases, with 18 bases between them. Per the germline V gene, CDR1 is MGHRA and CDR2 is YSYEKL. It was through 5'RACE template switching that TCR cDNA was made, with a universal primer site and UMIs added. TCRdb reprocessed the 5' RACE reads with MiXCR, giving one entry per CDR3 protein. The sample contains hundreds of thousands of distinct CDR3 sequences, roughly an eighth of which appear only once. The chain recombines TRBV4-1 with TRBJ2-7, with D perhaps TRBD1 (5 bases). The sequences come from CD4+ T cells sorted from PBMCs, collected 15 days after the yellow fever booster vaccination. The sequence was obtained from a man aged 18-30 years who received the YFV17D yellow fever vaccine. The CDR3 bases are TGCGCCAGCAGCTTCCCCCTAAAGGGGTTTTACGAGCAGTACTTC. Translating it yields CASSFPLKGFYEQYF.